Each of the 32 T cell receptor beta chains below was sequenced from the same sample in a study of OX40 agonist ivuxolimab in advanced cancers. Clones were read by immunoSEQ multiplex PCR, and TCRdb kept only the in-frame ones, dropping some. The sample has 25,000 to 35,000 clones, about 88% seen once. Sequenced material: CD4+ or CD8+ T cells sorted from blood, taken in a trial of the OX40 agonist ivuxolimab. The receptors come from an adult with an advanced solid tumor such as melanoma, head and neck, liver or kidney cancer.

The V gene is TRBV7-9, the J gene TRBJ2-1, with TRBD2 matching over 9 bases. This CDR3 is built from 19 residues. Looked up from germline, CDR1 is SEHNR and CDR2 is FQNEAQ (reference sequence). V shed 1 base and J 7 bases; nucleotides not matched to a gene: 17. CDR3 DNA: TGTGCCAGCAGCTTAGGAGGGGGTGCGGGAGGGCCTTATTCGAATGAGCAGTTCTTC. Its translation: CASSLGGGAGGPYSNEQFF.

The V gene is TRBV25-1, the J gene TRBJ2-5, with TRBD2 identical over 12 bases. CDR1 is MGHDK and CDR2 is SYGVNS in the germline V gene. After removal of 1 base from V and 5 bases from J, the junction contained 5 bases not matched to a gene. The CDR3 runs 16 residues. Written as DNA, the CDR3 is TGTGCCAGCAGTGAATCTAGCGGGAGGGTCGGCGAGACCCAGTACTTC. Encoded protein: CASSESSGRVGETQYF.

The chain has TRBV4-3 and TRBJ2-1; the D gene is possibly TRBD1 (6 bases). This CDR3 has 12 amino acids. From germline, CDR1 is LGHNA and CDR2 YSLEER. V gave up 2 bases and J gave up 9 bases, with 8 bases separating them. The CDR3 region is CASSQRGTEQFF. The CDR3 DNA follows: TGCGCCAGCAGCCAAAGGGGGACTGAGCAGTTCTTC.

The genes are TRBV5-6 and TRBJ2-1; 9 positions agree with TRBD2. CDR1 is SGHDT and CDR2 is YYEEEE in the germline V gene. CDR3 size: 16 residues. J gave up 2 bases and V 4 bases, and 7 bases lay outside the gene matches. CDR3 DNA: TGTGCCAGCAGCCCTGTTAGCGGGAGTACCTACAATGAGCAGTTCTTC. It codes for CASSPVSGSTYNEQFF.

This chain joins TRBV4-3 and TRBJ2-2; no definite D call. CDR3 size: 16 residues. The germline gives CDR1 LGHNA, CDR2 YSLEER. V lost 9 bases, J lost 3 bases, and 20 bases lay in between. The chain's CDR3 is CASAKIWQADTGELFF. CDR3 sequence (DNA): TGCGCCAGTGCCAAGATTTGGCAGGCCGACACCGGGGAGCTGTTTTTT.

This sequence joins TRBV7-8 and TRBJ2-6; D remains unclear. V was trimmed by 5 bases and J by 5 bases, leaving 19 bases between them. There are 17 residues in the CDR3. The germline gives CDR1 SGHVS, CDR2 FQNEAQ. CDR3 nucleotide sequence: TGTGCCAGCAGCGGCCACCACCCACAAAGTCGGGCCAACGTCCTGACTTTC. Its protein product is CASSGHHPQSRANVLTF.

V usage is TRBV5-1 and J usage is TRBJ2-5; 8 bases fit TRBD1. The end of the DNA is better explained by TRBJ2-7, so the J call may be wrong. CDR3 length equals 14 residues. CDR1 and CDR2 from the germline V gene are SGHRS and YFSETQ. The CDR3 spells CASRNPTGAYEQYF. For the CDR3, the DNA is TGCGCCAGCAGAAATCCGACAGGGGCCTACGAGCAGTACTTC.

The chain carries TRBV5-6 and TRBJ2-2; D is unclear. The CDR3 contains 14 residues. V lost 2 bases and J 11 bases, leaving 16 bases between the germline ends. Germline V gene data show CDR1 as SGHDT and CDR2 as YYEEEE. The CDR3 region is CASSFSVLARELFF. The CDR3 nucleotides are TGTGCCAGCAGCTTCTCCGTCTTGGCCCGAGAGCTGTTTTTT. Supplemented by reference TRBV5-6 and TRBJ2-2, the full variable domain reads DAGVTQSPTHLIKTRGQQVTLRCSPKSGHDTVSWYQQALGQGPQFIFQYYEEEERQRGNFPDRFSGHQFPNYSSELNVNALLLGDSALYLCASSFSVLARELFFGEGSRLTVL.

The CDR3 region is CASSLGDGVSSPLHF. The CDR3 bases are TGTGCCAGCAGCTTAGGGGACGGAGTATCTTCACCCCTCCACTTT. The V and J genes are TRBV7-6 and TRBJ1-6; D possibly corresponds to TRBD1 (5 bases). Germline V lookup: CDR1 SGHVS, CDR2 FNYEAQ. The CDR3 spans 15 residues. Trimming left V 1 base short and J 9 bases short, with 13 bases between.

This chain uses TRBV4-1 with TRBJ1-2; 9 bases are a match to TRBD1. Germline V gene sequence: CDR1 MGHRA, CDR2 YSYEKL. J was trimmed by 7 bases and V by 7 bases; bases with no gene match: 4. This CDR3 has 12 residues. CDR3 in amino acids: CASKQGAAGYTF. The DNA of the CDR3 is TGCGCCAGCAAACAGGGGGCGGCTGGCTACACCTTC.

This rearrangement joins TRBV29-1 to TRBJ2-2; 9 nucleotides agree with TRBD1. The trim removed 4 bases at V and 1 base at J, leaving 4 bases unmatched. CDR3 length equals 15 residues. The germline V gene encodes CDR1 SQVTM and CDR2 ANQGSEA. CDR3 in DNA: TGCAGCGTTGGCTCGGACAGGGGGAACACCGGGGAGCTGTTTTTT. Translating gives CSVGSDRGNTGELFF.

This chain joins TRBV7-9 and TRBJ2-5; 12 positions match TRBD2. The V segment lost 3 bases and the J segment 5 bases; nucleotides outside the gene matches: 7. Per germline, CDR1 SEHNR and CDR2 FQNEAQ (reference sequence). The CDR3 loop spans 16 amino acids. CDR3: CASSFQGLAGGETQYF. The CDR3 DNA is TGTGCCAGCAGCTTTCAGGGGCTAGCGGGAGGGGAGACCCAGTACTTC.

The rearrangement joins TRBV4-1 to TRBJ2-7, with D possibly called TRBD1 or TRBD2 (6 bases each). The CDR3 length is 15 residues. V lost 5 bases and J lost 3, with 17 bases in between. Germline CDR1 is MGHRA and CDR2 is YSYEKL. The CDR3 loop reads CASSIQGLASYEQYF. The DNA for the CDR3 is TGCGCCAGCAGCATCCAGGGGCTAGCGAGCTACGAGCAGTACTTC.

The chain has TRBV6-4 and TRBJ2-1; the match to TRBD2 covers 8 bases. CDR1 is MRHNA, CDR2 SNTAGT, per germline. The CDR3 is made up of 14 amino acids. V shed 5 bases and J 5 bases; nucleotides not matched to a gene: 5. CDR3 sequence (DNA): TGTGCCAGCAGTACTAGCGGAGTAAACAATGAGCAGTTCTTC. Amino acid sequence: CASSTSGVNNEQFF.

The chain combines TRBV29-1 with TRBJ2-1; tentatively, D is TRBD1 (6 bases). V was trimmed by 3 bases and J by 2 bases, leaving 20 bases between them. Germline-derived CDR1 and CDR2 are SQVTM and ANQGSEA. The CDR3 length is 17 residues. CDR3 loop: CSVEKLQGLRPYNEQFF. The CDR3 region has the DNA TGCAGCGTTGAGAAGCTTCAGGGGTTAAGACCCTACAATGAGCAGTTCTTC.

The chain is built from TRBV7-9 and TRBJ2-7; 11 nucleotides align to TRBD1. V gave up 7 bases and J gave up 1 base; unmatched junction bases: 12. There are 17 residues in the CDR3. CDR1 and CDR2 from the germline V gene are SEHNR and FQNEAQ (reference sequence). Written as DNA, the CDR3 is TGTGCCAGCATCAACTACCCGGGACAGGGGGTTTCCTACGAGCAGTACTTC. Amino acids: CASINYPGQGVSYEQYF.

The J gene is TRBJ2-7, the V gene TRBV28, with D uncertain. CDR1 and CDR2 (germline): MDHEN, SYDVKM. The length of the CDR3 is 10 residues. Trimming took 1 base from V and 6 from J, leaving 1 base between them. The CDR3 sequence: CASSLSEQYF. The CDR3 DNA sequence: TGTGCCAGCAGTTTATCCGAGCAGTACTTC.

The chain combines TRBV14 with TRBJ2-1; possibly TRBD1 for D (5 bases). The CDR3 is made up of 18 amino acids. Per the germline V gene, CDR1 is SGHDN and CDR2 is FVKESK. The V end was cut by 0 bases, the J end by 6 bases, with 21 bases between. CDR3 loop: CASSQDEKWLGVLNEQFF. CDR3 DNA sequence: TGTGCCAGCAGCCAAGATGAGAAGTGGCTAGGGGTCCTCAATGAGCAGTTCTTC.

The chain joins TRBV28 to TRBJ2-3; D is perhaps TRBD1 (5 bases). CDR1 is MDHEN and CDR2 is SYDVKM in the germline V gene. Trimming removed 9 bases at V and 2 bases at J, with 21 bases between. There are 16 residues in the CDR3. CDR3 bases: TGTGCCAGTGAAAAACGGGCCCTGGGGCTCACAGATACGCAGTATTTT. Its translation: CASEKRALGLTDTQYF.

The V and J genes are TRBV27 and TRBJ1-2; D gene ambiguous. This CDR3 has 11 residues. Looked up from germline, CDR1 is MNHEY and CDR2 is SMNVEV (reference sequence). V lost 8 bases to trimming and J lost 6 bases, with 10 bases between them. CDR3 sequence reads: CASGRGDGYTF. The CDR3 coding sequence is TGTGCCAGCGGACGGGGAGATGGCTACACCTTC.

Here the CDR3 DNA reads TGTGCCAGCACCTCAATCGGCATTTACAATGAGCAGTTCTTC. Protein: CASTSIGIYNEQFF. This chain links TRBV6-5 with TRBJ2-1; no firm D call. Germline loops: CDR1 MNHEY, CDR2 SVGAGI. The CDR3 sequence is 14 residues long. Deletions cut 7 bases from V and 4 bases from J, with 14 bases between.

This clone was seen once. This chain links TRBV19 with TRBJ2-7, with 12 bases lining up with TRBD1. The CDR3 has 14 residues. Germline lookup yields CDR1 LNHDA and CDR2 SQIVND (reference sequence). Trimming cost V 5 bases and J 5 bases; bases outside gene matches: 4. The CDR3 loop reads CASSLGTGGHEQYF. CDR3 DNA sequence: TGTGCCAGTAGTCTCGGGACAGGGGGCCACGAGCAGTACTTC.

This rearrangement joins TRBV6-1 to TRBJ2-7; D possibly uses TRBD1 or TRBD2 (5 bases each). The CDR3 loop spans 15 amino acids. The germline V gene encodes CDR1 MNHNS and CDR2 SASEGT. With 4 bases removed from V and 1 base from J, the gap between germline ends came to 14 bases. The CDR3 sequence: CASSVFSEGSYEQYF. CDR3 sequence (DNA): TGTGCCAGCAGTGTGTTTTCAGAGGGGTCCTACGAGCAGTACTTC.

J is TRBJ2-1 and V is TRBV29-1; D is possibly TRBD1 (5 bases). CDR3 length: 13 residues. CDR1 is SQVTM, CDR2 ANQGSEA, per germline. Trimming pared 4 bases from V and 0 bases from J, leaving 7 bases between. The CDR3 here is CSVAGFSYNEQFF. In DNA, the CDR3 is TGCAGCGTTGCAGGGTTCTCCTACAATGAGCAGTTCTTC.

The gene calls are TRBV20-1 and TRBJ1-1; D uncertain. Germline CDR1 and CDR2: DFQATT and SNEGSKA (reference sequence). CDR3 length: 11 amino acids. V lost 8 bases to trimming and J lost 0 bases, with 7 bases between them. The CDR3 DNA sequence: TGCAGTAGCCCATTGAACACTGAAGCTTTCTTT. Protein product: CSSPLNTEAFF.

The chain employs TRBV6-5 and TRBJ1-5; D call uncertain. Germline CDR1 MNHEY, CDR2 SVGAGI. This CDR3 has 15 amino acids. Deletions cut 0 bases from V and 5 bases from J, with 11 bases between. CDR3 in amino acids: CASSYSAGGHQPQHF. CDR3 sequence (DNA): TGTGCCAGCAGTTACTCGGCAGGCGGACATCAGCCCCAGCATTTT.

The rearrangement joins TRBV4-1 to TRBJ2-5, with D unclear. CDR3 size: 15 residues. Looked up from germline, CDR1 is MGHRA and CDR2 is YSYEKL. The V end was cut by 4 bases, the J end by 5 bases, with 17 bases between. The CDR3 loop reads CASSLVQDPRETQYF. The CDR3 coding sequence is TGCGCCAGCAGCCTCGTGCAGGACCCAAGGGAGACCCAGTACTTC.

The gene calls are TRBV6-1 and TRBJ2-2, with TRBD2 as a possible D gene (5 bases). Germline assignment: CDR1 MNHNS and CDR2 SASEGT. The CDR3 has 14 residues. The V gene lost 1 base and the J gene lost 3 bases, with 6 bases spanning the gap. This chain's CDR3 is CASSEVGDTGELFF. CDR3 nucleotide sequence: TGTGCCAGCAGTGAAGTCGGGGACACCGGGGAGCTGTTTTTT.

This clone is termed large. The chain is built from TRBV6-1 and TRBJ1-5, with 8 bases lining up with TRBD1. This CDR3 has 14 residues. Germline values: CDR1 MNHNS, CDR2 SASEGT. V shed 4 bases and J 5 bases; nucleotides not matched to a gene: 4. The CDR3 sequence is CASSADREYQPQHF. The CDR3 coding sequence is TGTGCCAGCAGTGCGGACAGGGAATATCAGCCCCAGCATTTT.

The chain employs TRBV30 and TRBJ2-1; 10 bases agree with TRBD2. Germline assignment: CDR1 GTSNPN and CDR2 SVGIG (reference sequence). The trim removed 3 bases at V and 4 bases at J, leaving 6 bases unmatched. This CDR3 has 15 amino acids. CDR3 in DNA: TGTGCCTGGAGAAGCGGTAGCGGGAGGTACAATGAGCAGTTCTTC. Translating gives CAWRSGSGRYNEQFF.

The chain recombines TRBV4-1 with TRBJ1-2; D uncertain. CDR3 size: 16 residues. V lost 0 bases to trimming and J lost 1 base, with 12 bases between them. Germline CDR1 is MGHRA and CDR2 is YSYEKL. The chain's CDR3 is CASSQDRGMRNYGYTF. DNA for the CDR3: TGCGCCAGCAGCCAAGATCGAGGGATGCGTAACTATGGCTACACCTTC.

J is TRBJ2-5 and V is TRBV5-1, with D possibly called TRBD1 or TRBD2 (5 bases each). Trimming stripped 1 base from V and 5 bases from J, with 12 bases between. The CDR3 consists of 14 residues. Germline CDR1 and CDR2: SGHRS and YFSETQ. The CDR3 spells CASSLLVREETQYF. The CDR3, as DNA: TGCGCCAGCAGCTTGTTAGTCAGGGAGGAGACCCAGTACTTC.